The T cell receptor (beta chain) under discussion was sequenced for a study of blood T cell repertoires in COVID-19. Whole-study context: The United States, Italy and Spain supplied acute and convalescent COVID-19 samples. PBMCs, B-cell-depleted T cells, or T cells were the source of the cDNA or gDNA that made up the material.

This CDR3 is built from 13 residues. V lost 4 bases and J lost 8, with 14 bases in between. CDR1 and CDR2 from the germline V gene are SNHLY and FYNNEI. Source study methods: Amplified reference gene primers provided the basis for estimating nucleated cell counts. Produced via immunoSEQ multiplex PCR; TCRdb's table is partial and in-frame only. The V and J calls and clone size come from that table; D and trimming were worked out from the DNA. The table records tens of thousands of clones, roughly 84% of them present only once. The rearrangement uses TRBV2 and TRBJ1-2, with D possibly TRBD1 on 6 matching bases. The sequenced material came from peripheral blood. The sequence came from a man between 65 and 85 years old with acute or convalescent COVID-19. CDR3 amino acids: CASSGMQGRGYTF. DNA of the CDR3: TGTGCCAGCAGTGGGATGCAGGGGCGCGGCTACACCTTC.